This section outlines one T cell receptor beta chain sequence together with its context. Its antigen is not known. Trimming removed 1 base at V and 10 bases at J, with 10 bases between. The length of the CDR3 is 12 residues. The germline V gene has CDR1 SEHNR and CDR2 FQNEAQ (reference sequence). Clones were sequenced by immunoSEQ multiplex PCR, and TCRdb holds only the in-frame ones, with some missing. The sample yields roughly 150,000 clones, about 90% seen once. This entry is derived from a study of T cell responses to AZD1222 COVID-19 vaccine. Overall study results and limits: The donor cohort was predominantly white British with a female majority, and clonal diversity may have been underestimated. Repertoire collection took place solely once the T cell response had peaked.

The specimen was peripheral blood, collected 28 days after the second AZD1222 dose. The J gene is TRBJ1-2, the V gene TRBV7-9; maybe TRBD1 (6 bases). The TCR was taken from an adult who received the AZD1222 COVID-19 vaccine. CDR3: CASSLEQGHYTF. The CDR3 DNA follows: TGTGCCAGCAGCTTAGAACAGGGCCACTACACCTTC.